Listed below are T cell receptor beta chains from one sample, sequenced in a study of human T cells and chemical hapten exposure. TCRdb analysed the RACE reads with MiXCR anew, one entry per CDR3 protein. The sample has nearly 80,000 distinct CDR3 sequences; approximately 10% are singletons. Sequencing was performed on whole blood, taken in connection with sensitization to the hapten diphenylcyclopropenone (DPC). The receptors here all came from a woman in her forties or fifties with alopecia areata. Some clones in this sample may be carry-over from other donors' samples. Both conserved end residues are part of each CDR3. Fields, in order: V gene, D gene, J gene, clone size, CDR3 DNA, CDR3 protein. D genes are given only for firm matches. Clone size is not always given. Where it is, it says once, few, many or a class for expanded clones.

TRBV7-2	NA	TRBJ1-1	NA	TGTGCCAGCAGCCCGGCGGGCAGGGGCATTGAAGCTTTCTTT	CASSPAGRGIEAFF
TRBV11-2	NA	TRBJ2-1	few	TGTGCCAGCAGCTTATTCGGGGGTACCTACAATGAGCAGTTCTTC	CASSLFGGTYNEQFF
TRBV6-5	NA	TRBJ2-3	few	TGTGCCAGCAGCTGGACCCTTCGGGATACGCAGTATTTT	CASSWTLRDTQYF
TRBV18	NA	TRBJ2-6	few	TGTGCCAGCTCACCACCGGGGGGTCTCGTCCTGACTTTC	CASSPPGGLVLTF
TRBV24-1	NA	TRBJ1-5	many	TGTGCCACCAGTGATTTGGGAGCAGAGAAGCCCCAGCATTTT	CATSDLGAEKPQHF
TRBV28	TRBD1	TRBJ2-2	NA	TGTGCCAGCAACCTTTACAGGGGTCTGAACACCGGGGAGCTGTTTTTT	CASNLYRGLNTGELFF
TRBV29-1	NA	TRBJ2-3	NA	TGCAGCGTTGAAGTACGGGCCCGCGCGGATACGCAGTATTTT	CSVEVRARADTQYF
TRBV5-4	NA	TRBJ1-1	many	TGTGCCAGCAGCTTGGATCCAAACACTGAAGCTTTCTTT	CASSLDPNTEAFF
TRBV3-1	TRBD2	TRBJ2-4	NA	TGTGCCAGCAGTAGGACTAGCGGGAGTTCTCGCATTCAGTACTTC	CASSRTSGSSRIQYF
TRBV11-2	TRBD2	TRBJ2-3	few	TGTGCCAGCAGCTTCCCAGCGGGGGATACGCAGTATTTT	CASSFPAGDTQYF
TRBV29-1	NA	TRBJ2-3	many	TGCAGCGTTGAGGTCGCTCGCACAGATACGCAGTATTTT	CSVEVARTDTQYF
TRBV4-1	TRBD1	TRBJ2-7	NA	TGCGCCAGCAGCCTGATCAAGGGACAGGGCTACGAGCAGTACTTC	CASSLIKGQGYEQYF
TRBV5-5	NA	TRBJ1-2	few	TGTGCCAGCAGCTTGGAGCCGACAGTCAACTATGGCTACACCTTC	CASSLEPTVNYGYTF
TRBV20-1	NA	TRBJ2-1	few	TGCAGTGCTAGAGTCCCGGAGAACTACAATGAGCAGTTCTTC	CSARVPENYNEQFF
TRBV5-1	TRBD2	TRBJ2-1	few	TGCGCCAGCAGCTTGCTTGGCGGGAGGGCGTCCTACAATGAGCAGTTCTTC	CASSLLGGRASYNEQFF
TRBV18	NA	TRBJ2-7	few	TGTGCCAGCTCACCGGGTTTCAGAACCGACGAGCAGTACTTC	CASSPGFRTDEQYF
TRBV7-9	NA	TRBJ2-7	NA	TGTGCCAGCAGCTTAGCTGGTAGGAGTACCTACGAGCAGTACTTC	CASSLAGRSTYEQYF
TRBV2	TRBD2	TRBJ2-5	few	TGTGCCAGCACTCCCCAAAGCGGGACTAGACAAGAGACCCAGTACTTC	CASTPQSGTRQETQYF
TRBV18	NA	TRBJ2-1	few	TGTGCCAGCTCACCACGGGGGGTGTACAATGAGCAGTTCTTC	CASSPRGVYNEQFF
TRBV7-2	TRBD1	TRBJ2-7	NA	TGTGCCAGCAGCCTAGGGGGGACAGGTTCGTACGAGCAGTACTTC	CASSLGGTGSYEQYF
TRBV2	TRBD1	TRBJ1-6	NA	TGTGCCAGCAGTGAAGTACAGGGGGTGTCACCCCTCCACTTT	CASSEVQGVSPLHF
TRBV6-5	NA	TRBJ2-7	many	TGTGCCAGCAGTCGACGAAGGGACGAGCAGTACTTC	CASSRRRDEQYF
TRBV27	TRBD1	TRBJ2-4	NA	TGTGCCAGCAGTCCGACAGGGGCTTTAGCCAAAAACATTCAGTACTTC	CASSPTGALAKNIQYF
TRBV30	NA	TRBJ2-1	NA	TGTGCCTGGAGTGTCGCGGGACCCCCGAGGAATGAGCAGTTCTTC	CAWSVAGPPRNEQFF
TRBV7-9	NA	TRBJ2-3	many	TGTGCCAGCAGCTTACGGACAGCAACAGATACGCAGTATTTT	CASSLRTATDTQYF
TRBV28	NA	TRBJ1-2	few	TGTGCCAGCAGGACGGGACTGGACTATGGCTACACCTTC	CASRTGLDYGYTF